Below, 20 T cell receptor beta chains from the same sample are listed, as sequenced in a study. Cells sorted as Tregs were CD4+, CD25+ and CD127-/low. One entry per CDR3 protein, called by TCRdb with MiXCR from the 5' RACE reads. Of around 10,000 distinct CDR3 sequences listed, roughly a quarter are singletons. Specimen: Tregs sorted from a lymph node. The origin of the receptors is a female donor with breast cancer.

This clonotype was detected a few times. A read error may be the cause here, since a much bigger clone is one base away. The CDR3 region is CATSKLGRRGNEQFF. The DNA of the CDR3 is TGTGCCACCAGCAAATTGGGCAGGCGGGGCAATGAGCAGTTCTTC. This chain connects TRBV15 to TRBJ2-1; D is possibly TRBD2 (6 bases). Germline CDR1 is LNHNV and CDR2 is YYDKDF (reference sequence). V lost 4 bases to trimming and J lost 6 bases, with 16 bases between them. The CDR3 runs 15 residues.

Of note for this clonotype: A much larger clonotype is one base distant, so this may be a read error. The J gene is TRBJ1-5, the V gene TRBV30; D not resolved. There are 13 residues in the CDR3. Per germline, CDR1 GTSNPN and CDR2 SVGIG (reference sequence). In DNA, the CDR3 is TGTGCCCGGAGCGGTGACAACGGACAGCCCCAGCATTTT. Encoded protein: CARSGDNGQPQHF.

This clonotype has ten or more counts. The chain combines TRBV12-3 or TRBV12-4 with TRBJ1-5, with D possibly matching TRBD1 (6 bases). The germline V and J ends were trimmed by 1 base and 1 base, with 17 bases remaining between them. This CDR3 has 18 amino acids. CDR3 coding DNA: TGTGCCAGCAGTTTAGACCCCTGGGGGCAGAGGAGCAATCAGCCCCAGCATTTT. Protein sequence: CASSLDPWGQRSNQPQHF.

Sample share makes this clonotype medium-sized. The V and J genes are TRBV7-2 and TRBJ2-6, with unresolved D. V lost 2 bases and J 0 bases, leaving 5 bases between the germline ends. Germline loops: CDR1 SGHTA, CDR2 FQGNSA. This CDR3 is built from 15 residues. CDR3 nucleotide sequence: TGTGCCAGCAGCTTACTGCACTCTGGGGCCAACGTCCTGACTTTC. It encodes CASSLLHSGANVLTF. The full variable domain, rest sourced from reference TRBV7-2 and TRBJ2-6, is GAGVSQSPSNKVTEKGKDVELRCDPISGHTALYWYRQSLGQGLEFLIYFQGNSAPDKSGLPSDRFSAERTGGSVSTLTIQRTQQEDSAVYLCASSLLHSGANVLTFGAGSRLTVL.

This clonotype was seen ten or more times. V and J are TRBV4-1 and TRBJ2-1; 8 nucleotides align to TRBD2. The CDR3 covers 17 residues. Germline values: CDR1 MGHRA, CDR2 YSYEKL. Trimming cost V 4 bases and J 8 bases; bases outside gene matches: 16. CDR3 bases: TGCGCCAGCAGCCCCCCTTTTACGGGCGGGAGGCGGGATGAGCAGTTCTTC. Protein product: CASSPPFTGGRRDEQFF.

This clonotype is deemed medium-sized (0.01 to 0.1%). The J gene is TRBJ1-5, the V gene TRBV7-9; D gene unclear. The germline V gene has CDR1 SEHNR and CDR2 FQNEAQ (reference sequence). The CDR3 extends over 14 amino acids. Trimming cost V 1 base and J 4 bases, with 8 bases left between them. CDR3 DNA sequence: TGTGCCAGCAGCTTAGGCCTGGGGAATCAGCCCCAGCATTTT. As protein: CASSLGLGNQPQHF.

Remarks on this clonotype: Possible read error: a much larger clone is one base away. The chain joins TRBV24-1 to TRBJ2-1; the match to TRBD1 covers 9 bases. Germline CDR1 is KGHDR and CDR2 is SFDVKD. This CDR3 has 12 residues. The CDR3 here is CVTGTGYNEQFF. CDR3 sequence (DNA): TGTGTCACCGGGACAGGGTATAATGAGCAGTTCTTC.

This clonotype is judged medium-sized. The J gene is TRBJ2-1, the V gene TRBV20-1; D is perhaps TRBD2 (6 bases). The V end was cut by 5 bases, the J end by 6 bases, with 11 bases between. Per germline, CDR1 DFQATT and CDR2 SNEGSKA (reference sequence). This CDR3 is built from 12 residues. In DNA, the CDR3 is TGCAGTGCTCCAAATAGCGGCAATGAGCAGTTCTTC. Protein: CSAPNSGNEQFF.

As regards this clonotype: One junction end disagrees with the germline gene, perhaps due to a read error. In DNA form, the CDR3 reads TGCGCCGGCAGCGGGGCCGAGGGTGAAGCTTTCTTT. Protein product: CAGSGAEGEAFF. V and J are TRBV5-1 and TRBJ1-1; the D gene is possibly TRBD1 (5 bases). The length of the CDR3 is 12 residues. Germline V gene lookup returns CDR1 SGHRS and CDR2 YFSETQ. Full variable domain (remainder filled in from reference TRBV5-1 and TRBJ1-1): KAGVTQTPRYLIKTRGQQVTLSCSPISGHRSVSWYQQTPGQGLQFLFEYFSETQRNKGNFPGRFSGRQFSNSRSEMNVSTLELGDSALYLCAGSGAEGEAFFGQGTRLTVV.

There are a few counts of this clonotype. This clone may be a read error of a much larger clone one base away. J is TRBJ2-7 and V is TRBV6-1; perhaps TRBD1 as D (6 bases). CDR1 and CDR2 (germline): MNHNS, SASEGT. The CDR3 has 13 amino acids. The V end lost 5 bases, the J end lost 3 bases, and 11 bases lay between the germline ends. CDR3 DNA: TGTGCCAGCAGTCTCAGGGGAGACTACGAGCAGTACTTC. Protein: CASSLRGDYEQYF.

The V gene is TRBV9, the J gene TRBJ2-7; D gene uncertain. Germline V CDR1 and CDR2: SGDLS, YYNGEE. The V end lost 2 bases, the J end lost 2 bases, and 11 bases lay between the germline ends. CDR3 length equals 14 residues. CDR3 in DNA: TGTGCCAGCAGCGTCGGCGGATTCCCCTACGAGCAGTACTTC. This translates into CASSVGGFPYEQYF.

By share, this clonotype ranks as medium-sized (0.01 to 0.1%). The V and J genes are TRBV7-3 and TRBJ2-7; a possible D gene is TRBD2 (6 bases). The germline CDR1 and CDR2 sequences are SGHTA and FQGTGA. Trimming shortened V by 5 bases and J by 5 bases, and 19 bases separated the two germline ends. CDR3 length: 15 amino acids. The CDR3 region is CASSAGGPGLHEQYF. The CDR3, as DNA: TGTGCCAGCAGCGCCGGAGGGCCCGGGCTACACGAGCAGTACTTC.

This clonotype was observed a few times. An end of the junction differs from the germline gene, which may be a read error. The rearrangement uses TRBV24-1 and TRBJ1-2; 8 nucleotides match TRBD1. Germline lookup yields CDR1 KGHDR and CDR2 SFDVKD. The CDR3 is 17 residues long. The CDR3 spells CTTSDPTSTGVEPGYTF. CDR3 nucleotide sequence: TGTACCACCAGTGATCCGACCTCGACAGGGGTTGAACCTGGCTACACCTTC.

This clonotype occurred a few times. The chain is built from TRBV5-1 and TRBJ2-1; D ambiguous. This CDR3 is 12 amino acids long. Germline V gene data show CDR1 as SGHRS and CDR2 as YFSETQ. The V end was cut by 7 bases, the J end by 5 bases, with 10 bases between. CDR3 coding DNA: TGCGCCAGCGGGGTGGGGAACAATGAGCAGTTCTTC. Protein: CASGVGNNEQFF.

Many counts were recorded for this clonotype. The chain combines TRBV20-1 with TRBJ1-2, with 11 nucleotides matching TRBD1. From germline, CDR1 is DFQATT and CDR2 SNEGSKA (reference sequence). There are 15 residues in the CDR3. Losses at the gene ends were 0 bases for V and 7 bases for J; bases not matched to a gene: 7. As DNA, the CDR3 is TGCAGTGCTAGAGATCGCGGACAGGGGGCGCGTGGCTACACCTTC. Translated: CSARDRGQGARGYTF.

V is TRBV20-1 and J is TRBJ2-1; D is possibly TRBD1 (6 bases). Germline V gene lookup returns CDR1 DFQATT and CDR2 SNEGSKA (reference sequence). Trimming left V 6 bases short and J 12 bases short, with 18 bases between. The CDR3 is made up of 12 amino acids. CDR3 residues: CSARVQGIGQFF. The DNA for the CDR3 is TGCAGTGCAAGGGTACAGGGAATTGGGCAGTTCTTC.

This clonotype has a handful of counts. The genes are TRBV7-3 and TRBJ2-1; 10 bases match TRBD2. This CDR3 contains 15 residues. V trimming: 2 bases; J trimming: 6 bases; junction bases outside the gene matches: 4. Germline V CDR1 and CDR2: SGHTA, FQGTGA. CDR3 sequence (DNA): TGTGCCAGCAGCTTAGTAGCGGGAGGCTCCAATGAGCAGTTCTTC. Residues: CASSLVAGGSNEQFF. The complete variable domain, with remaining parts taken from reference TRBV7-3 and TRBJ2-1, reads GAGVSQTPSNKVTEKGKYVELRCDPISGHTALYWYRQSLGQGPEFLIYFQGTGAADDSGLPNDRFFAVRPEGSVSTLKIQRTERGDSAVYLCASSLVAGGSNEQFFGPGTRLTVL.

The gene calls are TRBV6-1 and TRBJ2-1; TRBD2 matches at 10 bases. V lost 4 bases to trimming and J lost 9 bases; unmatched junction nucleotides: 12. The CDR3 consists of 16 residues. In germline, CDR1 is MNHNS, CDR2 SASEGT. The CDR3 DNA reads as TGTGCCAGCAGTGGCCCATCCAGCGGGAGGGCCGCTGAGCAGTTCTTC. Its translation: CASSGPSSGRAAEQFF.

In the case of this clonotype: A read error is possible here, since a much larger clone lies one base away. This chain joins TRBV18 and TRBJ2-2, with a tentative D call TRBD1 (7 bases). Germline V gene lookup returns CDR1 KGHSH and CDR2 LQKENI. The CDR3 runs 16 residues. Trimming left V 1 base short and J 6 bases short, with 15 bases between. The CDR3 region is CASSPRLQGGAGELFF. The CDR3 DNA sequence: TGTGCCAGCTCACCACGTCTCCAGGGGGGCGCCGGGGAGCTGTTTTTT.

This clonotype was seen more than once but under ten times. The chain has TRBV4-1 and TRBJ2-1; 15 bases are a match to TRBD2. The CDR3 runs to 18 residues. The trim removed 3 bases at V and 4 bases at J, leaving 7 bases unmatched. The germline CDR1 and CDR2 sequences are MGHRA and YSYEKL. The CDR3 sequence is CASSHGTSGRRGYNEQFF. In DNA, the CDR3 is TGCGCCAGCAGCCATGGGACTAGCGGGAGGCGAGGGTACAATGAGCAGTTCTTC.